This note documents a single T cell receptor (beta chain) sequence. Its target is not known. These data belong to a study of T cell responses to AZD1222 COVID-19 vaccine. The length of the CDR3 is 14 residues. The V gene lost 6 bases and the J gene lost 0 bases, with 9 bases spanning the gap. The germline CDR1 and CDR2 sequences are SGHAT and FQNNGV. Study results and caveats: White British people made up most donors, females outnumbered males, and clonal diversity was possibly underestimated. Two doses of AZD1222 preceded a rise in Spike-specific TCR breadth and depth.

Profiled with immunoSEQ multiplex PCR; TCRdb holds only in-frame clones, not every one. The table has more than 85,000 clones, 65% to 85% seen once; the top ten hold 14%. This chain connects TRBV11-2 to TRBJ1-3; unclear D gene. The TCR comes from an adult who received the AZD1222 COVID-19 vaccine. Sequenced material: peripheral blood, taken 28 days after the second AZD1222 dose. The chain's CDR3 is CASRDRFSGNTIYF. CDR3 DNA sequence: TGTGCCAGCAGGGACCGGTTCTCTGGAAACACCATATATTTT.